This T cell receptor (beta chain) was captured by sequencing in a study of blood T cell repertoires in COVID-19. Method: immunoSEQ multiplex PCR; TCRdb's copy keeps in-frame clones and lacks some. This sample has a few hundred thousand clones, with 90% found just once. This receptor was identified in a woman aged 18-29 years with acute COVID-19. The sequenced material came from PBMCs or T cells enriched from blood (not recorded which).

This CDR3 reads CATPGTGANYGYTF. The CDR3 DNA reads TGTGCCACCCCCGGGACAGGAGCTAACTATGGCTACACCTTC. The chain links TRBV28 to TRBJ1-2; 8 bases agree with TRBD1. CDR3 length: 14 amino acids. V trimming: 10 bases; J trimming: 0 bases; junction bases outside the gene matches: 7. Germline loops: CDR1 MDHEN, CDR2 SYDVKM.